The 26 T cell receptor beta chains presented below share a single source sample, sequenced in a study of T cells after yellow fever vaccination. TCRdb recomputed calls from the 5' RACE reads with MiXCR, one row per CDR3 protein. This sample has around 360,000 distinct CDR3 sequences; more than 9% occur once, and the top ten carry less than 20%. Material: PBMCs, obtained on the day of the first yellow fever vaccination. The source of these receptors is a man aged 18 to 30 who received the YFV17D yellow fever vaccine.

This clonotype was counted a few times. This chain joins TRBV6-2 or TRBV6-3 and TRBJ2-7; 7 nucleotides align to TRBD2. Germline V gene lookup returns CDR1 MNHEY and CDR2 SVGEGT. The J segment lost 5 bases and the V segment lost 8 bases, leaving 9 bases of the junction unmatched. CDR3 length: 13 residues. CDR3 nucleotides: TGTGCCAGCGGCTTAGCGGGCGGTAACGAGCAGTACGTC. This encodes CASGLAGGNEQYV.

This chain joins TRBV3-1 and TRBJ2-2; D is possibly TRBD2 (6 bases). CDR3 length: 17 amino acids. Trimming removed 1 base from V and 3 bases from J, with 15 bases in between. Germline V CDR1 and CDR2: LGHDT, YNNKEL (reference sequence). The CDR3 protein is CASSQAGVRHYTGELFF. CDR3 DNA: TGTGCCAGCAGCCAAGCGGGGGTCCGACACTACACCGGGGAGCTGTTTTTT.

The chain is built from TRBV5-1 and TRBJ1-2; no reliable D call. Germline CDR1 is SGHRS and CDR2 is YFSETQ. V dropped 4 bases and J dropped 6 bases, with 13 bases sitting between them. This CDR3 is built from 13 residues. The CDR3 coding sequence is TGCGCCAGCAGCCCGGAGGGATCCGATGGCTACACCTTC. Translating gives CASSPEGSDGYTF. The full variable domain, completed using reference TRBV5-1 and TRBJ1-2, is KAGVTQTPRYLIKTRGQQVTLSCSPISGHRSVSWYQQTPGQGLQFLFEYFSETQRNKGNFPGRFSGRQFSNSRSEMNVSTLELGDSALYLCASSPEGSDGYTFGSGTRLTVV.

This clonotype was detected a few times. The chain employs TRBV6-1 and TRBJ2-7; the match to TRBD2 covers 10 bases. The germline gives CDR1 MNHNS, CDR2 SASEGT. The CDR3 contains 15 residues. The V segment lost 6 bases and the J segment 5 bases; nucleotides outside the gene matches: 10. CDR3 sequence (DNA): TGTGCCAGCAGAGGAACTAGCGGGGTTCTTGACGAGCAGTACGTC. It translates to CASRGTSGVLDEQYV.

This clonotype was seen ten or more times. This chain links TRBV7-9 with TRBJ2-7; no firm D call. The CDR3 has 12 residues. With 2 bases removed from V and 3 bases from J, the gap between germline ends came to 5 bases. The germline V gene has CDR1 SEHNR and CDR2 FQNEAQ (reference sequence). CDR3 amino acids: CASSLSSYEQYF. CDR3 DNA sequence: TGTGCCAGCAGCTTAAGCAGCTACGAGCAGTACTTC.

This clonotype was seen only a few times. This chain connects TRBV15 to TRBJ2-5, with 7 positions matching TRBD2. The CDR3 is 16 amino acids. Germline loops: CDR1 LNHNV, CDR2 YYDKDF (reference sequence). Germline trimming cut 5 bases from V and 1 base from J; bases unmatched to any gene: 10. DNA for the CDR3: TGTGCCACCAGCCCCCGGTGGCTAGCGGTCCAAGAGACCCAGTACTTC. It specifies CATSPRWLAVQETQYF.

The chain recombines TRBV7-2 with TRBJ2-7; D possibly corresponds to TRBD1 (5 bases). This CDR3 has 13 amino acids. The germline CDR1 and CDR2 sequences are SGHTA and FQGNSA. Trimming left V 7 bases short and J 4 bases short, with 14 bases between. The chain's CDR3 is CASNPHPGYEQYF. The CDR3 nucleotides read TGTGCCAGCAACCCCCACCCAGGGTACGAGCAGTACTTC.

This clonotype was observed a handful of times. The chain is built from TRBV19 and TRBJ2-3; D is unresolved. CDR3 length: 14 amino acids. Deletions cut 5 bases from V and 0 bases from J, with 9 bases between. Germline lookup yields CDR1 LNHDA and CDR2 SQIVND (reference sequence). The CDR3 nucleotides are TGTGCCAGTAGTCCACACCCTAGCACAGATACGCAGTATTTT. This codes for CASSPHPSTDTQYF.

In this sample, this clonotype turned up a few times. This chain joins TRBV18 and TRBJ2-3; D is uncertain. The germline gives CDR1 KGHSH, CDR2 LQKENI. The CDR3 is 14 residues long. V dropped 0 bases and J dropped 2 bases, with 6 bases sitting between them. CDR3 amino acids: CASSPPGITDTQYF. For the CDR3, the DNA is TGTGCCAGCTCACCACCAGGGATCACAGATACGCAGTATTTT. Variable domain in full (rest from reference TRBV18 and TRBJ2-3): NAGVMQNPRHLVRRRGQEARLRCSPMKGHSHVYWYRQLPEEGLKFMVYLQKENIIDESGMPKERFSAEFPKEGPSILRIQQVVRGDSAAYFCASSPPGITDTQYFGPGTRLTVL.

The chain is built from TRBV28 and TRBJ2-3; 7 bases align to TRBD1. CDR3 length: 16 residues. After removal of 6 bases from V and 4 bases from J, the junction contained 13 bases not matched to a gene. From germline, CDR1 is MDHEN and CDR2 SYDVKM. Here the CDR3 reads CASRGSQGVVADTQYF. The CDR3 region has the DNA TGTGCCAGCAGAGGTTCGCAGGGGGTGGTCGCAGATACGCAGTATTTT.

This clonotype was seen many times. The chain joins TRBV2 to TRBJ2-2, with D possibly being TRBD2 (6 bases). Germline V gene sequence: CDR1 SNHLY, CDR2 FYNNEI. Trimming shortened V by 8 bases and J by 3 bases, and 13 bases separated the two germline ends. The CDR3 sequence is 14 residues long. CDR3: CASCRDWDTGELFF. The CDR3 region has the DNA TGTGCCAGCTGCAGGGACTGGGACACCGGGGAGCTGTTTTTT.

This clonotype was seen ten or more times. The chain couples TRBV5-6 to TRBJ1-3; D gene ambiguous. This CDR3 contains 14 residues. V was clipped by 4 bases and J by 0 bases, with 8 bases between them. Germline V gives CDR1 SGHDT, CDR2 YYEEEE. The CDR3: CASSRAGSGNTIYF. CDR3 bases: TGTGCCAGCAGCCGGGCAGGCTCTGGAAACACCATATATTTT.

This clonotype was counted many times. The rearrangement joins TRBV20-1 to TRBJ1-1, with D possibly matching TRBD1 (6 bases). The germline V gene encodes CDR1 DFQATT and CDR2 SNEGSKA (reference sequence). Trimming left V 2 bases short and J 4 bases short, with 8 bases between. There are 12 residues in the CDR3. The CDR3 region is CSARQGSTEAFF. In DNA form, the CDR3 reads TGCAGTGCTAGACAGGGGAGCACTGAAGCTTTCTTT.

This clonotype was observed a handful of times. The chain uses TRBV7-9 and TRBJ2-7, with 7 bases aligning to TRBD1. V lost 5 bases to trimming and J lost 2 bases; unmatched junction nucleotides: 6. The length of the CDR3 is 14 residues. Germline V gene sequence: CDR1 SEHNR, CDR2 FQNEAQ (reference sequence). The CDR3 region is CASSPKTGTYEQYV. The CDR3 nucleotides read TGTGCCAGCAGCCCAAAGACAGGGACCTACGAGCAGTACGTC.

This clonotype came up a few times. CDR3 bases: TGCGCCAGCAGCCAAGAGGTTTACAATACTGAAGCTTTCTTT. Amino acids: CASSQEVYNTEAFF. J is TRBJ1-1 and V is TRBV4-3; D call uncertain. Trimming stripped 0 bases from V and 5 bases from J, with 10 bases between. CDR3 size: 14 residues. From germline, CDR1 is LGHNA and CDR2 YSLEER.

This clonotype has more than one count but fewer than ten. The chain couples TRBV3-1 to TRBJ2-3; 12 bases map to TRBD2. The germline V gene encodes CDR1 LGHDT and CDR2 YNNKEL (reference sequence). The junction had 7 bases not matched to a gene; V was cut back by 1 base and J by 2 bases. The CDR3 has 18 amino acids. DNA for the CDR3: TGTGCCAGCAGCCAAGTTTGGGCTAGCGGGGGGGCCACAGATACGCAGTATTTT. Its translation: CASSQVWASGGATDTQYF.

A few counts support this clonotype. The chain uses TRBV19 and TRBJ2-1; 13 nucleotides line up with TRBD2. The J segment lost 2 bases and the V segment lost 6 bases, leaving 7 bases of the junction unmatched. This CDR3 region has 17 residues. Germline V gives CDR1 LNHDA, CDR2 SQIVND (reference sequence). The CDR3 DNA reads as TGTGCCAGTAGAGGGACTAGCGGGGTCAGCGCCTACAATGAGCAGTTCTTC. Translating gives CASRGTSGVSAYNEQFF.

The CDR3 loop is CASSGLRGKYDYGYTF. The CDR3 region has the DNA TGCGCCAGCAGCGGACTCAGGGGGAAGTATGACTATGGCTACACCTTC. The chain carries TRBV5-1 and TRBJ1-2, with 7 positions matching TRBD1. Losses at the gene ends were 4 bases for V and 3 bases for J; bases not matched to a gene: 12. Germline V gene data show CDR1 as SGHRS and CDR2 as YFSETQ. This CDR3 is 16 amino acids long.

This clonotype was found a few times. This chain uses TRBV12-3 or TRBV12-4 with TRBJ1-4; 11 bases agree with TRBD1. The trim removed 3 bases at V and 8 bases at J, leaving 2 bases unmatched. This CDR3 comprises 14 residues. DNA of the CDR3: TGTGCCAGCAGTTTGGACAGGGGGCGGGAAAAACTGTTTTTT. This sequence encodes CASSLDRGREKLFF.

Only a few counts were recorded for this clonotype. The chain couples TRBV5-1 to TRBJ1-2; D not certain. In germline, CDR1 is SGHRS, CDR2 YFSETQ. V lost 4 bases, J lost 2 bases, and 12 bases lay in between. The CDR3 spans 14 residues. CDR3 amino acids: CASSPAQSNYGYTF. The CDR3 DNA follows: TGCGCCAGCAGCCCCGCCCAATCGAACTATGGCTACACCTTC.

This chain links TRBV10-3 with TRBJ2-7; D is ambiguous. Germline CDR1 is ENHRY and CDR2 is SYGVKD. This CDR3 has 16 amino acids. The V end was cut by 0 bases, the J end by 2 bases, with 14 bases between. CDR3 protein: CAISESTGPVTYEQYF. For the CDR3, the DNA is TGTGCCATCAGTGAGTCGACCGGGCCAGTCACCTACGAGCAGTACTTC.

The sample holds a few counts of this clonotype. The rearrangement links TRBV12-3 or TRBV12-4 to TRBJ2-3, with TRBD2 matching 7 bases. The CDR3 contains 14 residues. The trim removed 7 bases at V and 1 base at J, leaving 5 bases unmatched. CDR3 DNA sequence: TGTGCCAGCACCTGGGGGGGTGGCACAGATACGCAGTATTTT. This codes for CASTWGGGTDTQYF.

This clonotype was seen only a few times. The chain combines TRBV5-4 with TRBJ2-2; weak D call: TRBD2 (8 bases). This CDR3 contains 15 residues. Germline assignment: CDR1 SGHNT and CDR2 YYREEE (reference sequence). Trimming removed 3 bases at V and 6 bases at J, with 15 bases between. The CDR3 loop reads CASSWGLGGAGELFF. Written as DNA, the CDR3 is TGTGCCAGCAGCTGGGGACTAGGGGGCGCCGGGGAGCTGTTTTTT.

The rearrangement uses TRBV2 and TRBJ2-2, with TRBD1 matching 8 bases. The CDR3 is made up of 15 amino acids. Germline V CDR1 and CDR2: SNHLY, FYNNEI. The V segment lost 6 bases and the J segment 7 bases; nucleotides outside the gene matches: 10. The DNA of the CDR3 is TGTGCCAGCAGAATATTGGACAGGGCTGTCGGGGAGCTGTTTTTT. It translates to CASRILDRAVGELFF. Full variable domain (missing parts from reference TRBV2 and TRBJ2-2): EPEVTQTPSHQVTQMGQEVILRCVPISNHLYFYWYRQILGQKVEFLVSFYNNEISEKSEIFDDQFSVERPDGSNFTLKIRSTKLEDSAMYFCASRILDRAVGELFFGEGSRLTVL.

This clonotype was seen ten or more times. The rearrangement links TRBV4-1 to TRBJ1-4, with a tentative D call TRBD1 (6 bases). The CDR3 runs 14 residues. Germline-derived CDR1 and CDR2 are MGHRA and YSYEKL. The V end was cut by 1 base, the J end by 7 bases, with 10 bases between. CDR3 DNA: TGCGCCAGCAGCCAAGCTGGGGGCGGTGAAAAACTGTTTTTT. Its translation: CASSQAGGGEKLFF.

There are a few counts of this clonotype. The chain is built from TRBV15 and TRBJ1-5; D uncertain. V gave up 1 base and J gave up 5 bases, with 9 bases separating them. This CDR3 has 14 amino acids. Germline V gives CDR1 LNHNV, CDR2 YYDKDF (reference sequence). The CDR3: CATSRVGEYQPQHF. In DNA, the CDR3 is TGTGCCACCAGCAGAGTTGGTGAATATCAGCCCCAGCATTTT.